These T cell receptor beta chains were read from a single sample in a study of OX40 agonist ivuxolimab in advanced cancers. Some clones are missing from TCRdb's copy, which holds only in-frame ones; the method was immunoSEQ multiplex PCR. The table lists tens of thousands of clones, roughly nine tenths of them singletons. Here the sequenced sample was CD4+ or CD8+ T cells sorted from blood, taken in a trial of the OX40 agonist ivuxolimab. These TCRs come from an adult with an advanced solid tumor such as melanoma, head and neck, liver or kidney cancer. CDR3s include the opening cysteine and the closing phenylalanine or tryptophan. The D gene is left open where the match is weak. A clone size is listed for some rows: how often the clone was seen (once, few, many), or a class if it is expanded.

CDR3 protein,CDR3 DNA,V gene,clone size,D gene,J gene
CASSPWAGATEAFF,TGTGCCAGCAGCCCTTGGGCAGGGGCGACTGAAGCTTTCTTT,TRBV5-4,-,-,TRBJ1-1
CASSYGLAVTGELFF,TGTGCCAGCAGTTACGGCCTAGCGGTGACCGGGGAGCTGTTTTTT,TRBV6-5,few,TRBD2,TRBJ2-2
CASTPGPGQNQPQHF,TGTGCCAGCACTCCCGGGCCAGGCCAAAATCAGCCCCAGCATTTT,TRBV28,-,-,TRBJ1-5
CATTLGNTEAFF,TGTGCCACCACTTTGGGGAACACTGAAGCTTTCTTT,TRBV7-9,-,-,TRBJ1-1
CASSKGEGDSSYNSPLHF,TGTGCCAGCAGCAAAGGGGAGGGAGACAGCTCCTATAATTCACCCCTCCACTTT,TRBV21-1,-,-,TRBJ1-6
CASSWENSYEQYF,TGTGCCAGCAGCTGGGAGAACTCCTACGAGCAGTACTTC,TRBV7-9,-,-,TRBJ2-7
CASSPRDFLYNEQFF,TGTGCCAGCAGCCCCCGGGACTTCCTCTACAATGAGCAGTTCTTC,TRBV14,-,-,TRBJ2-1
CASSFWAVSSGNTIYF,TGTGCCAGCAGTTTTTGGGCAGTGAGCTCTGGAAACACCATATATTTT,TRBV28,-,-,TRBJ1-3
CASSLFPLTVNTEAFF,TGTGCCAGCAGCTTATTCCCTTTGACAGTGAACACTGAAGCTTTCTTT,TRBV7-9,-,-,TRBJ1-1
CASSLGTGEYGYTF,TGTGCCAGCAGCTTAGGGACAGGGGAGTATGGCTACACCTTC,TRBV13,-,TRBD1,TRBJ1-2
CASSLFSGGSFLYF,TGTGCCAGCAGCTTATTCAGCGGGGGGTCCTTCCTATACTTC,TRBV11-2,-,TRBD2,TRBJ2-7
CASSIGTSGYNEQFF,TGTGCCAGTAGTATCGGGACTAGCGGGTACAATGAGCAGTTCTTC,TRBV19,-,TRBD2,TRBJ2-1
CASSPGQGMRNYGYTF,TGTGCCAGTAGCCCGGGACAGGGAATGAGAAACTATGGCTACACCTTC,TRBV19,-,TRBD1,TRBJ1-2
CASSFGFGGSYNEQFF,TGCGCCAGCAGCTTTGGTTTCGGAGGTTCCTACAATGAGCAGTTCTTC,TRBV5-1,-,-,TRBJ2-1
CAGRDLTYEQYF,TGTGCCGGTCGGGACTTAACCTACGAGCAGTACTTC,TRBV6-5,-,-,TRBJ2-7
CASSGRSPNTGELFF,TGTGCCAGCAGCGGAAGGAGCCCGAACACCGGGGAGCTGTTTTTT,TRBV9,-,-,TRBJ2-2
CASEGLNTEAFF,TGTGCCAGTGAGGGGTTGAACACTGAAGCTTTCTTT,TRBV19,-,-,TRBJ1-1
CATLAGASTDTQYF,TGTGCCACCTTAGCGGGGGCTAGCACAGATACGCAGTATTTT,TRBV2,-,TRBD2,TRBJ2-3
CASSLGQNEQFF,TGTGCCAGCAGCTTAGGGCAGAATGAGCAGTTCTTC,TRBV7-9,-,-,TRBJ2-1
CASSVSGVAQYF,TGTGCCAGCAGCGTTTCGGGGGTCGCGCAGTATTTT,TRBV9,-,-,TRBJ2-3
CASSQGGMKGYTF,TGTGCCAGCAGCCAGGGGGGAATGAAGGGCTACACCTTC,TRBV9,once,TRBD1,TRBJ1-2
CASSMLAGTAYEQYF,TGTGCCAGCAGCATGCTTGCCGGGACAGCCTACGAGCAGTACTTC,TRBV28,-,TRBD1,TRBJ2-7
CASSPPGTGGSDEQFF,TGTGCCAGCAGTCCGCCAGGGACAGGGGGTAGCGATGAGCAGTTCTTC,TRBV27,-,TRBD1,TRBJ2-1
CASSSWTSGEQETQYF,TGTGCCAGCAGCTCGTGGACTAGCGGGGAACAAGAGACCCAGTACTTC,TRBV7-6,-,TRBD2,TRBJ2-5
CASRALAGEQFF,TGCGCCAGCAGGGCGCTAGCGGGTGAGCAGTTCTTC,TRBV5-1,-,TRBD2,TRBJ2-1
CAWSAGSFPYEQYF,TGTGCCTGGAGTGCTGGGTCTTTCCCCTACGAGCAGTACTTC,TRBV30,-,-,TRBJ2-7
CASSLGESGELFF,TGTGCCAGCAGTTTAGGAGAGAGCGGGGAGCTGTTTTTT,TRBV27,-,-,TRBJ2-2
CASSRLTGGGNGYTF,TGCGCCAGTAGTAGACTTACAGGGGGCGGAAATGGCTACACCTTC,TRBV4-1,few,TRBD1,TRBJ1-2
CASSAPPANTGELFF,TGTGCCAGCAGCGCCCCTCCGGCGAACACCGGGGAGCTGTTTTTT,TRBV9,-,-,TRBJ2-2